What follows are 16 T cell receptor beta chains derived from one specimen sequenced in a study of CD8 T cells in ankylosing spondylitis. Regarding the study as a whole: A TCR beta motif of eight highly homologous variants appeared characteristic of ankylosing spondylitis blood.

TCRdb re-derived calls from the 5' RACE reads in MiXCR, one entry per CDR3 protein. The repertoire holds over 700,000 distinct CDR3 sequences, around 20% seen once, with about a fifth in the top ten. Their target antigens are unknown. Material: blood, either unsorted or a sorted T cell fraction (not recorded which). The receptors stem from a male donor with ankylosing spondylitis.

J is TRBJ2-5 and V is TRBV12-3 or TRBV12-4, with no clear D. V lost 7 bases, J lost 3 bases, and 12 bases lay in between. The CDR3 covers 13 residues. The CDR3, as DNA: TGTGCCAGCACCTACTATCGGAAAGAGACCCAGTACTTC. Encoded protein: CASTYYRKETQYF.

This clonotype showed up just a few times. The chain has TRBV30 and TRBJ2-1; D is unclear. The V gene lost 2 bases and the J gene lost 4 bases, with 12 bases spanning the gap. From germline, CDR1 is GTSNPN and CDR2 SVGIG (reference sequence). The CDR3 has 14 residues. The CDR3 region is CAWSPGLKYNEQFF. CDR3 sequence (DNA): TGTGCCTGGAGTCCCGGGCTTAAGTACAATGAGCAGTTCTTC.

Written as DNA, the CDR3 is TGCGCCAGCAGCCAACAACAGAGCTCTAGCACAGATACGCAGTATTTT. This codes for CASSQQQSSSTDTQYF. The chain uses TRBV4-1 and TRBJ2-3, with D unclear. Trimming left V 2 bases short and J 0 bases short, with 12 bases between. CDR1 is MGHRA, CDR2 YSYEKL, per germline. The CDR3 sequence is 16 residues long.

This chain connects TRBV6-2 or TRBV6-3 to TRBJ2-1; 9 nucleotides align to TRBD2. Germline V gene lookup returns CDR1 MNHEY and CDR2 SVGEGT. The CDR3 spans 15 residues. The V gene end was trimmed by 5 bases and the J gene end by 6 bases; junction bases not matched to a gene: 8. The CDR3 sequence: CASSITGLAGNEQFF. As DNA, the CDR3 is TGTGCCAGCAGTATTACGGGACTAGCCGGCAATGAGCAGTTCTTC.

The J gene is TRBJ2-1, the V gene TRBV6-5; possibly TRBD2 for D (6 bases). CDR3 length: 16 amino acids. CDR1 and CDR2 (germline): MNHEY, SVGAGI. With 2 bases removed from V and 7 bases from J, the gap between germline ends came to 18 bases. The CDR3 region is CASSYGSAPGGNEQFF. CDR3 in DNA: TGTGCCAGCAGTTACGGGTCGGCCCCCGGAGGGAATGAGCAGTTCTTC.

The chain uses TRBV5-1 and TRBJ1-1; D gene uncertain. Germline V gene data show CDR1 as SGHRS and CDR2 as YFSETQ. The CDR3 has 17 amino acids. Between the trimmed V and J ends, which lost 0 bases and 0 bases, there was a span of 15 bases. The CDR3 sequence: CASSLVVGLGMNTEAFF. CDR3 DNA sequence: TGCGCCAGCAGCTTGGTGGTGGGGTTGGGGATGAACACTGAAGCTTTCTTT.

This clonotype turned up a few times. The chain employs TRBV29-1 and TRBJ2-1; weak D call: TRBD1 (6 bases). The V gene lost 6 bases and the J gene lost 9 bases, with 12 bases spanning the gap. CDR1 and CDR2 from the germline V gene are SQVTM and ANQGSEA. The CDR3 has 11 residues. For the CDR3, the DNA is TGCAGCGTCCACAGGGTCGGTGAGCAGTTCTTC. Protein sequence: CSVHRVGEQFF.

This rearrangement joins TRBV27 to TRBJ2-2, with no clear D. The CDR3 runs 13 residues. V was trimmed by 0 bases and J by 7 bases, leaving 6 bases between them. Germline V lookup: CDR1 MNHEY, CDR2 SMNVEV (reference sequence). For the CDR3, the DNA is TGTGCCAGCAGTTTATCTGGGGTCGGGGAGCTGTTTTTT. Encoded protein: CASSLSGVGELFF.

The chain combines TRBV25-1 with TRBJ2-7; D ambiguous. This CDR3 region has 14 residues. V lost 1 base to trimming and J lost 2 bases, with 9 bases between them. Per the germline V gene, CDR1 is MGHDK and CDR2 is SYGVNS. The CDR3 nucleotides are TGTGCCAGCAGTGAATTTGGGTCTGCCTACGAGCAGTACTTC. It yields the protein CASSEFGSAYEQYF.

In its sample, this clonotype was seen a few times. The chain carries TRBV2 and TRBJ1-1, with 7 bases fitting TRBD1. The CDR3 contains 14 residues. Losses at the gene ends were 8 bases for V and 5 bases for J; bases not matched to a gene: 11. The germline V gene has CDR1 SNHLY and CDR2 FYNNEI. This CDR3 is CASHQGGRRTEAFF. CDR3 DNA: TGTGCCAGCCACCAGGGGGGGCGGAGAACTGAAGCTTTCTTT.

This clonotype was detected a few times. The chain is built from TRBV6-2 or TRBV6-3 and TRBJ2-2; D perhaps matches TRBD2 (5 bases). Germline-derived CDR1 and CDR2 are MNHEY and SVGEGT. V was cut by 9 bases and J by 3 bases, with 14 bases left in between. CDR3 length equals 14 residues. The CDR3 loop is CASWRADHTGELFF. The CDR3 nucleotides are TGTGCCAGTTGGAGAGCGGACCACACCGGGGAGCTGTTTTTT.

CDR3 in amino acids: CASSSIVDEQFF. The DNA of the CDR3 is TGTGCCAGCAGCTCAATAGTAGATGAGCAGTTCTTC. The rearrangement uses TRBV7-9 and TRBJ2-1, with D unclear. The CDR3 is 12 amino acids. V lost 4 bases to trimming and J lost 8 bases, with 9 bases between them. The germline gives CDR1 SEHNR, CDR2 FQNEAQ (reference sequence).

The chain joins TRBV5-1 to TRBJ2-3; D not certain. Germline CDR1 and CDR2: SGHRS and YFSETQ. The V end lost 4 bases, the J end lost 0 bases, and 9 bases lay between the germline ends. The CDR3 runs to 14 residues. CDR3 sequence (DNA): TGCGCCAGCAGCGATGTCGGGAGCACAGATACGCAGTATTTT. Translation: CASSDVGSTDTQYF.

The chain recombines TRBV10-3 with TRBJ1-6, with D unresolved. The CDR3 is made up of 13 amino acids. The V gene's germline CDR1 is ENHRY and CDR2 SYGVKD. Deletions cut 3 bases from V and 7 bases from J, with 7 bases between. The CDR3 protein is CAISDLWNSPLHF. CDR3 bases: TGTGCCATCAGTGACTTATGGAATTCACCCCTCCACTTT.

In its sample, this clonotype was seen a few times. The rearrangement joins TRBV12-3 or TRBV12-4 to TRBJ2-4; a weak D match, TRBD2 (6 bases). The CDR3 spans 17 residues. V shed 1 base and J shed 0 bases, with 13 bases lying between them. The CDR3 reads CASSLVQAGLAKNIQYF. The CDR3 DNA sequence: TGTGCCAGCAGTTTAGTTCAGGCGGGGCTAGCCAAAAACATTCAGTACTTC.

This clonotype was counted only a few times. J is TRBJ2-2 and V is TRBV12-3 or TRBV12-4, with D perhaps TRBD1 (5 bases). V was pared by 7 bases and J by 1 base, with 10 bases between. This CDR3 is 14 amino acids long. The CDR3 loop reads CASTPTENTGELFF. In nucleotides, the CDR3 is TGTGCCAGCACCCCGACAGAGAACACCGGGGAGCTGTTTTTT.